Presented here are 22 T cell receptor beta chains from one specimen sequenced in a study of cytomegalovirus exposure and HLA in healthy donors (dated by TCRdb to the late 2010s). Library method: the immunoSEQ multiplex PCR assay. The multiplex PCR relied on a mix of 60 forward primers for TCR Vbeta segments and 13 reverse primers for TCR Jbeta segments. In TCRdb, the immuneACCESS table is reduced to in-frame sequences with V and J assigned. These tables do not hold every clone; where another copy was compared, an unresolved V gene accounts for under half, and the others remain unexplained. Within this sample are approximately 140,000 clones, with over 60% of them counted one time only. The ten largest clones add up to 6.8% of the sample. Sequenced sample: PBMCs. Source of these receptors: a man aged 40-55 years in good health and CMV-seropositive.

This chain uses TRBV19 with TRBJ1-1, with 11 positions matching TRBD1. V trimming: 6 bases; J trimming: 8 bases; junction bases outside the gene matches: 5. Germline CDR1 reads LNHDA; CDR2 reads SQIVND (reference sequence). The length of the CDR3 is 13 residues. CDR3 region: CASRGTGGLEAFF. CDR3 DNA sequence: TGTGCCAGTAGGGGGACAGGGGGTTTGGAAGCTTTCTTT.

This clone was observed a handful of times. The chain couples TRBV7-9 to TRBJ2-1, with 12 bases lining up with TRBD2. V was clipped by 1 base and J by 9 bases; unmatched bases: 7. Germline V CDR1 and CDR2: SEHNR, FQNEAQ (reference sequence). The CDR3 sequence is 16 residues long. This CDR3 is CASSLGPSGGAVEQFF. CDR3 in DNA: TGTGCCAGCAGCTTAGGACCTAGCGGGGGGGCCGTTGAGCAGTTCTTC.

This clone was counted a single time. The V call is TRBV5-1, the J call TRBJ2-7; a weak D match, TRBD2 (6 bases). The germline gives CDR1 SGHRS, CDR2 YFSETQ. V shed 8 bases and J shed 0 bases, with 12 bases lying between them. CDR3 size: 13 residues. CDR3 in DNA: TGCGCCAGTCGACCGGGGGTCTCCTACGAGCAGTACTTC. This encodes CASRPGVSYEQYF.

This clone was seen more than once but under ten times. CDR3 sequence reads: CASGELAGAGQYF. CDR3 nucleotides: TGTGCCAGCGGAGAACTAGCGGGAGCGGGACAGTACTTC. The chain carries TRBV2 and TRBJ2-7; 11 bases map to TRBD2. This CDR3 has 13 amino acids. V was pared by 8 bases and J by 10 bases, with 10 bases of the junction left unmatched. The V gene's germline CDR1 is SNHLY and CDR2 FYNNEI.

V is TRBV5-1 and J is TRBJ2-7; 7 positions match TRBD2. CDR1 and CDR2 (germline): SGHRS, YFSETQ. The trim removed 3 bases at V and 4 bases at J, leaving 10 bases unmatched. This CDR3 contains 15 residues. CDR3 sequence: CASSWERGRWYEQYF. The DNA for the CDR3 is TGCGCCAGCAGCTGGGAGCGGGGAAGATGGTACGAGCAGTACTTC.

Concerning this clone: The junction and the germline gene differ at one end; a read error may be behind it. CDR3 DNA: TGTTCCAGCAGCTCACCAGGGCTTATCGCGCAGTATTTT. It is translated as CSSSSPGLIAQYF. The genes are TRBV7-9 and TRBJ2-3; TRBD1 might be the D (5 bases). The CDR3 is 13 amino acids. Germline CDR1 SEHNR, CDR2 FQNEAQ (reference sequence).

CDR3 nucleotide sequence: TGTGCCAGCAGTTACTCGTGGAGTGGGGCCAACGTCCTGACTTTC. The encoded protein is CASSYSWSGANVLTF. The chain carries TRBV6-5 and TRBJ2-6, with D uncertain. The V and J ends lost 0 bases and 3 bases respectively, with 6 bases between them. The CDR3 totals 15 residues. CDR1 MNHEY and CDR2 SVGAGI come from the germline V gene.

This chain links TRBV7-9 with TRBJ1-1, with D possibly being TRBD1 (6 bases). The CDR3 has 13 amino acids. With 6 bases removed from V and 4 bases from J, the gap between germline ends came to 12 bases. CDR1 is SEHNR, CDR2 FQNEAQ, per germline (reference sequence). The CDR3 nucleotides read TGTGCCAGCAGTTACAGGGTTGGCACTGAAGCTTTCTTT. It codes for CASSYRVGTEAFF.

The gene calls are TRBV5-1 and TRBJ2-7; D unclear. Looked up from germline, CDR1 is SGHRS and CDR2 is YFSETQ. Trimming pared 1 base from V and 2 bases from J, leaving 16 bases between. This CDR3 has 16 amino acids. CDR3 sequence reads: CASSLNDFTRTYEQYF. The DNA for the CDR3 is TGCGCCAGCAGCTTGAACGACTTCACGAGAACCTACGAGCAGTACTTC.

The gene calls are TRBV18 and TRBJ2-1, with no clear D. Germline-derived CDR1 and CDR2 are KGHSH and LQKENI. V was cut by 3 bases and J by 4 bases, with 13 bases left in between. The CDR3 extends over 15 amino acids. The CDR3 coding sequence is TGTGCCAGCTCACCTGGTTCTGGCATATACAATGAGCAGTTCTTC. Its translation is CASSPGSGIYNEQFF.

This clone was seen just once. In nucleotides, the CDR3 is TGCGCCAGCAGCTTGGAGGGGATTGAGCAGTTCTTC. Translation gives CASSLEGIEQFF. The chain is built from TRBV5-1 and TRBJ2-1, with D tentatively TRBD1 (5 bases). The length of the CDR3 is 12 residues. Germline values: CDR1 SGHRS, CDR2 YFSETQ. V gave up 0 bases and J gave up 9 bases, with 7 bases separating them.

The gene calls are TRBV12-5 and TRBJ2-2; no reliable D call. V was trimmed by 2 bases and J by 0 bases, leaving 4 bases between them. Germline lookup yields CDR1 LGHNT and CDR2 FRNRAP. The CDR3 loop spans 14 amino acids. Written as DNA, the CDR3 is TGTGCTAGTGGTTTGTTCACGAACACCGGGGAGCTGTTTTTT. Translation: CASGLFTNTGELFF.

The chain carries TRBV20-1 and TRBJ2-5, with D perhaps TRBD2 (6 bases). This CDR3 has 11 residues. The ends were cut back, 3 bases at V and 4 bases at J, with 6 bases in the middle. Germline-derived CDR1 and CDR2 are DFQATT and SNEGSKA (reference sequence). The CDR3 loop is CSASGGETQYF. Here the CDR3 DNA reads TGCAGTGCTAGCGGGGGAGAGACCCAGTACTTC.

The J gene is TRBJ2-7, the V gene TRBV4-3; the D is unclear. CDR3 length equals 14 residues. V gave up 0 bases and J gave up 7 bases, with 13 bases separating them. In germline, CDR1 is LGHNA, CDR2 YSLEER. CDR3 loop: CASSQDPGPTEQYF. The CDR3, as DNA: TGCGCCAGCAGCCAAGATCCAGGTCCTACTGAGCAGTACTTC.

V usage is TRBV30 and J usage is TRBJ1-3, with no clear D. CDR1 GTSNPN and CDR2 SVGIG come from the germline V gene (reference sequence). The CDR3 consists of 15 residues. Trimming shortened V by 0 bases and J by 4 bases, and 13 bases separated the two germline ends. The CDR3 protein is CAWSVQPTIGNTIYF. The CDR3 coding sequence is TGTGCCTGGAGTGTACAACCCACCATCGGAAACACCATATATTTT.

The chain joins TRBV2 to TRBJ2-7; 7 nucleotides line up with TRBD1. The CDR3 is 17 amino acids. Per germline, CDR1 SNHLY and CDR2 FYNNEI. Trimming at V came to 3 bases and at J to 3 bases, leaving 14 bases not matched to a gene. CDR3 protein: CASSDDKGAGNVYEQYF. The CDR3 nucleotides are TGTGCCAGCAGTGACGACAAGGGGGCAGGGAACGTCTACGAGCAGTACTTC.

As regards this clone: The same CDR3 also results from other DNA sequences found in this sample. The gene calls are TRBV27 and TRBJ2-3; TRBD1 is a possible D gene (6 bases). The germline CDR1 and CDR2 sequences are MNHEY and SMNVEV (reference sequence). CDR3 size: 12 residues. V lost 6 bases and J 3 bases, leaving 7 bases between the germline ends. CDR3 nucleotide sequence: TGTGCCAGCAGCAGGGGAACAGATACGCAGTATTTT. Translated: CASSRGTDTQYF.

The table lists this clone with a count of one. The genes are TRBV27 and TRBJ1-3, with 9 nucleotides matching TRBD1. With V trimmed by 5 bases and J by 0 bases, 14 bases remained unmatched. The V gene's germline CDR1 is MNHEY and CDR2 SMNVEV (reference sequence). CDR3 length: 19 residues. CDR3 sequence: CASSPLFRDRDLSGNTIYF. Written as DNA, the CDR3 is TGTGCCAGCAGTCCCTTGTTCCGGGACAGGGATCTCTCTGGAAACACCATATATTTT.

The V gene is TRBV12-5, the J gene TRBJ2-2, with 16 bases fitting TRBD2. The CDR3 has 20 residues. Germline lookup yields CDR1 LGHNT and CDR2 FRNRAP. Trimming removed 9 bases from V and 7 bases from J; junction bases left unmatched: 20. This CDR3 is CASSPPPGTSGGAPDGELFF. The CDR3 DNA follows: TGTGCTAGCTCACCCCCCCCCGGGACTAGCGGGGGGGCACCAGACGGGGAGCTGTTTTTT.

The gene calls are TRBV7-9 and TRBJ2-3; 12 nucleotides line up with TRBD2. Losses at the gene ends were 3 bases for V and 0 bases for J; bases not matched to a gene: 1. Germline V gene sequence: CDR1 SEHNR, CDR2 FQNEAQ (reference sequence). The CDR3 is made up of 16 amino acids. The chain's CDR3 is CASSFGTSGSTDTQYF. As DNA, the CDR3 is TGTGCCAGCAGCTTCGGGACTAGCGGGAGCACAGATACGCAGTATTTT.

This chain links TRBV5-8 with TRBJ2-1, with a tentative D call TRBD2 (7 bases). Germline values: CDR1 SGHTS, CDR2 YDEGEE. The CDR3 spans 14 residues. Trimming cost V 4 bases and J 11 bases, with 19 bases left between them. The CDR3 sequence is CASSLGLGGGKQFF. Here the CDR3 DNA reads TGTGCCAGCAGCCTGGGGCTCGGCGGGGGCAAGCAGTTCTTC.

CDR3 sequence (DNA): TGTGCCAGCAGTCTAGACCCCGGCACTGAAGCTTTCTTT. It encodes CASSLDPGTEAFF. The V and J genes are TRBV6-5 and TRBJ1-1, with D unclear. The V gene lost 5 bases and the J gene lost 4 bases, with 11 bases spanning the gap. The germline gives CDR1 MNHEY, CDR2 SVGAGI. The CDR3 contains 13 residues.